The TCR beta chain described here comes from a study of T-cell reconstitution after alpha-beta-depleted transplantation in children. Study-level findings and limits: At around two months after transplant, the alpha-beta T cells were reportedly derived from several hundred expanded clones that came from non-depleted graft cells. At one year after transplant, newly produced T cells mostly accounted for T-cell counts and diversity.

With regard to this clonotype: The antigen remains undetermined.

It was with unique molecular identifiers that the TCRbeta library was prepared. One entry per CDR3 protein, called by TCRdb with MiXCR from the PCR reads. Of about 900,000 distinct CDR3 sequences detected, less than 30% appear once; the ten largest clones hold roughly 30%. Trimming at V came to 6 bases and at J to 3 bases, leaving 8 bases not matched to a gene. CDR3 length: 14 amino acids. Germline V gives CDR1 DFQATT, CDR2 SNEGSKA (reference sequence). Sequencing was performed on PBMCs, mostly from graft donor cells, taken 360 days after TCRalphabeta/CD19-depleted stem cell transplant. The V gene is TRBV20-1, the J gene TRBJ1-3, with 7 bases lining up with TRBD1. The receptor's source is a boy under two years old who had a stem cell transplant for SCID, so the T cells may come from the graft donor. For the CDR3, the DNA is TGCAGTGCAAGCGACAGGGTTGATGGAAACACCATATATTTT. Amino acid sequence: CSASDRVDGNTIYF.